These 23 T cell receptor beta chains came from one sample sequenced in a study of CD8+ T cells in alopecia areata. Extraction of RNA preceded its reverse transcription into cDNA, which served as the sequencing template. Using immunoSEQ multiplex PCR, the repertoire was profiled, and TCRdb retains in-frame clones only, with some absent. The sample includes 100,000 to 140,000 clones, roughly 84% of them seen just once. The treatment: oral pan-JAK inhibitor, 5-10 mg twice daily. The sequenced sample was CD8+ T cells sorted from blood, obtained at week 24, from a patient treated with tofacitinib. These receptors were collected from a human donor with alopecia areata.

This chain links TRBV29-1 with TRBJ2-7; 8 nucleotides match TRBD1. Germline V gives CDR1 SQVTM, CDR2 ANQGSEA. The ends lost 6 bases at V and 4 bases at J; junction bases unmatched: 11. The CDR3 is 14 residues long. In nucleotides, the CDR3 is TGCAGCGTCGTTGATAGGGACAGGTCGTACGAGCAGTACTTC. Translated: CSVVDRDRSYEQYF.

The chain couples TRBV29-1 to TRBJ2-2; D is unclear. In germline, CDR1 is SQVTM, CDR2 ANQGSEA. The CDR3 sequence is 13 residues long. V lost 4 bases to trimming and J lost 0 bases, with 6 bases between them. The CDR3 spells CSVGATNTGELFF. CDR3 coding DNA: TGCAGCGTTGGGGCAACGAACACCGGGGAGCTGTTTTTT.

CDR3 region: CASSLKISGGADEQFF. CDR3 nucleotides: TGTGCCAGCAGCTTGAAGATCAGCGGGGGGGCAGATGAGCAGTTCTTC. The chain is built from TRBV5-4 and TRBJ2-1, with TRBD2 matching 10 bases. Per the germline V gene, CDR1 is SGHNT and CDR2 is YYREEE (reference sequence). The CDR3 runs to 16 residues. V was clipped by 1 base and J by 8 bases; unmatched bases: 9.

This clone was observed a handful of times. The chain recombines TRBV4-3 with TRBJ2-1, with a possible D match to TRBD1 (6 bases). There are 15 residues in the CDR3. Trimming cost V 3 bases and J 0 bases, with 9 bases left between them. From germline, CDR1 is LGHNA and CDR2 YSLEER. CDR3 sequence (DNA): TGCGCCAGCAGCCAGGACAGAGTCTCCTACAATGAGCAGTTCTTC. It translates to CASSQDRVSYNEQFF.

This clone has only one observation. The V and J genes are TRBV9 and TRBJ2-1, with 7 bases identical to TRBD2. Germline trimming cut 7 bases from V and 7 bases from J; bases unmatched to any gene: 2. This CDR3 has 11 residues. In germline, CDR1 is SGDLS, CDR2 YYNGEE. The CDR3 sequence: CASGAGNEQFF. In DNA, the CDR3 is TGTGCCAGCGGAGCGGGGAATGAGCAGTTCTTC.

V gene TRBV6-5 combines with J gene TRBJ2-3; D remains unclear. Looked up from germline, CDR1 is MNHEY and CDR2 is SVGAGI. The CDR3 contains 12 residues. V was clipped by 2 bases and J by 6 bases, with 6 bases between them. The CDR3 spells CASSYDGDTQYF. The CDR3 DNA sequence: TGTGCCAGCAGTTACGACGGGGATACGCAGTATTTT.

V usage is TRBV29-1 and J usage is TRBJ2-5; weak D call: TRBD2 (6 bases). The V and J ends lost 7 bases and 0 bases respectively, with 9 bases between them. This CDR3 has 12 amino acids. Germline V lookup: CDR1 SQVTM, CDR2 ANQGSEA. CDR3 bases: TGCAGCGCGGAGGGCAACCAAGAGACCCAGTACTTC. Protein sequence: CSAEGNQETQYF.

The CDR3 loop is CASTDGGTKQYF. The CDR3 DNA is TGTGCCAGCACCGATGGCGGGACAAAACAGTATTTT. The chain recombines TRBV9 with TRBJ2-3, with D perhaps assigned TRBD1 or TRBD2 (6 bases each). This CDR3 is built from 12 residues. V lost 6 bases, J lost 12 bases, and 17 bases lay in between. Germline V gene lookup returns CDR1 SGDLS and CDR2 YYNGEE.

The chain couples TRBV7-9 to TRBJ2-3; D remains unclear. V lost 1 base and J lost 0, with 5 bases in between. CDR1 and CDR2 from the germline V gene are SEHNR and FQNEAQ (reference sequence). This CDR3 contains 14 residues. The CDR3 sequence: CASSLVGSTDTQYF. The CDR3, as DNA: TGTGCCAGCAGCTTAGTTGGGAGCACAGATACGCAGTATTTT.

V and J are TRBV7-9 and TRBJ2-4, with D possibly matching TRBD2 (6 bases). The V end was cut by 3 bases, the J end by 2 bases, with 8 bases between. Germline CDR1 reads SEHNR; CDR2 reads FQNEAQ (reference sequence). The CDR3 has 14 residues. The CDR3 DNA is TGTGCCAGCAGCTTGGAGGGTCCCAAAAACATTCAGTACTTC. Translating it yields CASSLEGPKNIQYF.

This chain connects TRBV29-1 to TRBJ2-3, with 8 bases fitting TRBD1. The CDR3 extends over 14 amino acids. The V gene end was trimmed by 6 bases and the J gene end by 1 base; junction bases not matched to a gene: 6. From germline, CDR1 is SQVTM and CDR2 ANQGSEA. The CDR3: CSVQGAGGTDTQYF. The CDR3 DNA reads as TGCAGCGTGCAGGGGGCCGGGGGCACAGATACGCAGTATTTT.

This clone has more than one count but fewer than ten. The CDR3 loop is CASSQGPGSYEQFF. CDR3 sequence (DNA): TGCGCCAGCAGCCAGGGGCCCGGGAGTTATGAGCAGTTCTTC. V and J are TRBV4-1 and TRBJ2-1, with D possibly TRBD2 on 6 matching bases. V was trimmed by 3 bases and J by 8 bases, leaving 14 bases between them. The germline V gene encodes CDR1 MGHRA and CDR2 YSYEKL. The CDR3 extends over 14 amino acids.

This chain joins TRBV10-3 and TRBJ2-2; 8 bases line up with TRBD2. Looked up from germline, CDR1 is ENHRY and CDR2 is SYGVKD. J was trimmed by 7 bases and V by 6 bases; bases with no gene match: 10. This CDR3 is 15 amino acids long. CDR3 region: CAIRGLDGAGGELFF. For the CDR3, the DNA is TGTGCCATCAGGGGACTAGATGGGGCCGGCGGGGAGCTGTTTTTT.

V usage is TRBV27 and J usage is TRBJ2-2, with TRBD1 as a possible D gene (5 bases). The CDR3 length is 12 residues. Germline CDR1 MNHEY, CDR2 SMNVEV (reference sequence). V dropped 5 bases and J dropped 7 bases, with 8 bases sitting between them. The CDR3 reads CASSPQGGELFF. The DNA of the CDR3 is TGTGCCAGCAGTCCCCAGGGCGGGGAGCTGTTTTTT.

V is TRBV14 and J is TRBJ2-5; D not certain. Germline V lookup: CDR1 SGHDN, CDR2 FVKESK. Trimming took 4 bases from V and 5 from J, leaving 5 bases between them. The CDR3 covers 11 residues. CDR3 protein: CASSRHETQYF. CDR3 nucleotides: TGTGCCAGCAGCCGACATGAGACCCAGTACTTC.

The table lists this clone with a few counts. The rearrangement joins TRBV7-6 to TRBJ2-1, with TRBD1 matching 7 bases. Germline assignment: CDR1 SGHVS and CDR2 FNYEAQ. V lost 0 bases and J lost 2; bases outside the gene matches: 10. This CDR3 comprises 18 residues. The CDR3 here is CASSLAVDRAVTYNEQFF. The CDR3 nucleotides are TGTGCCAGCAGCTTAGCCGTCGACAGGGCCGTTACCTACAATGAGCAGTTCTTC.

V gene TRBV19 combines with J gene TRBJ1-5; D gene ambiguous. This CDR3 has 14 residues. CDR1 is LNHDA and CDR2 is SQIVND in the germline V gene (reference sequence). With 3 bases removed from V and 4 bases from J, the gap between germline ends came to 10 bases. The DNA for the CDR3 is TGTGCCAGTAGTATGGTGGCAGGTAATCAGCCCCAGCATTTT. This codes for CASSMVAGNQPQHF. The full variable domain, completed using reference TRBV19 and TRBJ1-5, is DGGITQSPKYLFRKEGQNVTLSCEQNLNHDAMYWYRQDPGQGLRLIYYSQIVNDFQKGDIAEGYSVSREKKESFPLTVTSAQKNPTAFYLCASSMVAGNQPQHFGDGTRLSIL.

J is TRBJ2-5 and V is TRBV6-5; the D gene is possibly TRBD1 (6 bases). The CDR3 has 14 amino acids. Trimming cost V 6 bases and J 5 bases, with 16 bases left between them. The germline V gene encodes CDR1 MNHEY and CDR2 SVGAGI. CDR3 in amino acids: CASSPSHRDETQYF. For the CDR3, the DNA is TGTGCCAGCAGCCCCAGCCACAGGGACGAGACCCAGTACTTC.

The CDR3 DNA reads TGTGCCAGCAGCCAAGAACTAGCGGGGGTATATGAGCAGTTCTTC. It encodes CASSQELAGVYEQFF. The J gene is TRBJ2-1, the V gene TRBV4-2; 11 bases align to TRBD2. V lost 0 bases to trimming and J lost 8 bases; unmatched junction nucleotides: 3. The V gene's germline CDR1 is LGHNA and CDR2 YNFKEQ. The CDR3 loop spans 15 amino acids.

The chain has TRBV4-1 and TRBJ1-4; 9 bases fit TRBD1. Germline V gene sequence: CDR1 MGHRA, CDR2 YSYEKL. The length of the CDR3 is 15 residues. Trimming cost V 3 bases and J 1 base; bases outside gene matches: 0. DNA for the CDR3: TGCGCCAGCAGCCAGACAGGGGGAACTAATGAAAAACTGTTTTTT. Protein sequence: CASSQTGGTNEKLFF.

The chain uses TRBV29-1 and TRBJ2-7; D is perhaps TRBD2 (7 bases). V was trimmed by 7 bases and J by 2 bases, leaving 18 bases between them. The CDR3 consists of 14 residues. Germline CDR1 is SQVTM and CDR2 is ANQGSEA. DNA for the CDR3: TGCAGCGCCTGGGGGAGGGGGAGCACCTACGAGCAGTACTTC. Encoded protein: CSAWGRGSTYEQYF.

The chain is built from TRBV14 and TRBJ2-7; D is unclear. Per germline, CDR1 SGHDN and CDR2 FVKESK. CDR3 length: 14 residues. V was pared by 1 base and J by 0 bases, with 7 bases between. Here the CDR3 DNA reads TGTGCCAGCAGCCAAGGGCTCCGCTCCTACGAGCAGTACTTC. Its translation: CASSQGLRSYEQYF.

The rearrangement joins TRBV7-9 to TRBJ1-2; D might be TRBD1 (6 bases). CDR1 and CDR2 from the germline V gene are SEHNR and FQNEAQ (reference sequence). The CDR3 consists of 17 residues. Trimming pared 2 bases from V and 0 bases from J, leaving 16 bases between. CDR3 nucleotide sequence: TGTGCCAGCAGCTTAAGGGGGATTGGAGACACTAACTATGGCTACACCTTC. It is translated as CASSLRGIGDTNYGYTF. The variable domain in full, with the rest retrieved from reference TRBV7-9 and TRBJ1-2, is DTGVSQNPRHKITKRGQNVTFRCDPISEHNRLYWYRQTLGQGPEFLTYFQNEAQLEKSRLLSDRFSAERPKGSFSTLEIQRTEQGDSAMYLCASSLRGIGDTNYGYTFGSGTRLTVV.